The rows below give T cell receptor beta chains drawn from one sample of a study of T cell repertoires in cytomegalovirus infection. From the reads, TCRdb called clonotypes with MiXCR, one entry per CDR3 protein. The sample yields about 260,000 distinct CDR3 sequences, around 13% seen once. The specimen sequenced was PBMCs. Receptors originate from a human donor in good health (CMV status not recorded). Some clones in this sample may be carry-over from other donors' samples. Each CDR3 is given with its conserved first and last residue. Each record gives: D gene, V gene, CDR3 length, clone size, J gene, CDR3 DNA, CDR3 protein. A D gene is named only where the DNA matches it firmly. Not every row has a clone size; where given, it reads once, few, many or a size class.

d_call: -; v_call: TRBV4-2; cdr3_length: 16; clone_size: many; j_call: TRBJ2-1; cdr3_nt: TGTGCCAGCAGCCAAGATTTAACCGCCCAGGGGGGTGAGCAGTTCTTC; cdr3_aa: CASSQDLTAQGGEQFF
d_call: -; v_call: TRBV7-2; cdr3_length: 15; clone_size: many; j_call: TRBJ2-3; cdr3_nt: TGTGCCAGCAGCTTAGGAGGTGTGGGCACAGATACGCAGTATTTT; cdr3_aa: CASSLGGVGTDTQYF
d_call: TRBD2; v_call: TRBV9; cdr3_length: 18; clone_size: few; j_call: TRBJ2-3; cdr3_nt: TGTGCCAGCAGCGTGAGAGGAGGTGATAGCGGGGACACAGATACGCAGTATTTT; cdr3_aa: CASSVRGGDSGDTDTQYF
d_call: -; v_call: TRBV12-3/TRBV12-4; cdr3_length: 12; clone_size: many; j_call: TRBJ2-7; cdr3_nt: TGTGCCAGCAGTTTAACGCAATACGAGCAGTACTTC; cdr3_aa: CASSLTQYEQYF
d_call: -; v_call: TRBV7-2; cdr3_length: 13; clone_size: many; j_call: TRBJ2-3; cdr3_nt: TGTGCCAGCAGCACCACAAACACAGATACGCAGTATTTT; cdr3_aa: CASSTTNTDTQYF
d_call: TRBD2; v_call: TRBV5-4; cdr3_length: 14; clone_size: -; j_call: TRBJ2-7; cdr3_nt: TGTGCCAGCAGCCCTGAGCGGGAGGGCTACGAGCAGTACTTC; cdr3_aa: CASSPEREGYEQYF
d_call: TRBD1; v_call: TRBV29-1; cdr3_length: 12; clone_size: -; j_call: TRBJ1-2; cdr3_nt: TGCAGCGTTCTAGAGGGGGCGGCTGGCTACACCTTC; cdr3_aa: CSVLEGAAGYTF
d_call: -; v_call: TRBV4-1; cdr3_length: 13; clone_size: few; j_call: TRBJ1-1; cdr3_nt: TGCGCCAGCAGCCAAGTCCTGAGAACTGAAGCTTTCTTT; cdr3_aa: CASSQVLRTEAFF
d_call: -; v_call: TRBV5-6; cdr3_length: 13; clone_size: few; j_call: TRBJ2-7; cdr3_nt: TGTGCCAGCAGCTTGGCAGGGAATCGTCAGCAGTACTTC; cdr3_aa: CASSLAGNRQQYF
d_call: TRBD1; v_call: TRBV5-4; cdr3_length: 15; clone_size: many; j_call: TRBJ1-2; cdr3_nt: TGTGCCAGCAGCATGCGGGCGGGACAGCGATATGGCTACACCTTC; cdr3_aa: CASSMRAGQRYGYTF
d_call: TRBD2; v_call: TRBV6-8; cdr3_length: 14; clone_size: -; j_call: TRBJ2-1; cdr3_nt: TGTGCCAGCAGGACGACTAGCGGGACCGCTGAGCAGTTCTTC; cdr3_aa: CASRTTSGTAEQFF
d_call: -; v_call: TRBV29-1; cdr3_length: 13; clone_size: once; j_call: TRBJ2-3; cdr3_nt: TGCAGCGTTGAAGGGGGCCGGTTAGATACGCAGTATTTT; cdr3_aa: CSVEGGRLDTQYF
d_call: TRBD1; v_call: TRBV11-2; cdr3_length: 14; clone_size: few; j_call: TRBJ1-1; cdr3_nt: TGTGCCAGCAGCCGGGACAGGGTTTACTCTGAAGCTTTCTTT; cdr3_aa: CASSRDRVYSEAFF
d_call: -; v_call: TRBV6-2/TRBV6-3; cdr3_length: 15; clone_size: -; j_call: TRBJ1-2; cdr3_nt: TGTGCCAGCAGTTACTCGCAGGGATTTCCCCGTGGCTACACCTTC; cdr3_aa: CASSYSQGFPRGYTF
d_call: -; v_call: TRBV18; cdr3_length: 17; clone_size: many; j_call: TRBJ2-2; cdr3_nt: TGTGCCAGCTCACCACGCCTCAGTAGCGGGAACACCGGGGAGCTGTTTTTT; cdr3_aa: CASSPRLSSGNTGELFF
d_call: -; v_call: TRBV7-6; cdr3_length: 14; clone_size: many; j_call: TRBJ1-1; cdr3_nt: TGTGCCAGCAGCTTAGGCAGGGAGGGGACTGAAGCTTTCTTT; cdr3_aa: CASSLGREGTEAFF
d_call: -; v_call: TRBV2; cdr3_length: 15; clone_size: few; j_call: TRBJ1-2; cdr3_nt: TGTGCCAGCAGTGACAGACAGGAACCTAACTATGGCTACACCTTC; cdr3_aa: CASSDRQEPNYGYTF
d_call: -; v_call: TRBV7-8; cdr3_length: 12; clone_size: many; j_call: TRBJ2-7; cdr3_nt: TGTGCCAGCAGCTTACTGACCGTCGAGCAGTACTTC; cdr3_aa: CASSLLTVEQYF
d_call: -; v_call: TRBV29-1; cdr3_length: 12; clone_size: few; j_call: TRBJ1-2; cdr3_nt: TGCAGCGTTCGGACAGCTAACTATGGCTACACCTTC; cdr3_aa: CSVRTANYGYTF
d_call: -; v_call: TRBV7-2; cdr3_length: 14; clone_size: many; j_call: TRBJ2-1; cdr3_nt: TGTGCCAGCAGCTTTTACAGGGCGGACGATGAGCAGTTCTTC; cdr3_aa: CASSFYRADDEQFF
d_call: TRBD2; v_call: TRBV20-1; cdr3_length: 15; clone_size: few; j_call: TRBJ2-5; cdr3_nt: TGCAGTGCCCAAGAGACTAGCGGGAGTTTGGAGACCCAGTACTTC; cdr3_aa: CSAQETSGSLETQYF
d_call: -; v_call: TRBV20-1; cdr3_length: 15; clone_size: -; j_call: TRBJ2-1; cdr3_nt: TGCAGTGCTAGATCAAATACAGGGCCGGGCGATGAGCAGTTCTTC; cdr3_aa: CSARSNTGPGDEQFF
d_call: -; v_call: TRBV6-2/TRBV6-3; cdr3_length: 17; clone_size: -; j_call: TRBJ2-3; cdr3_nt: TGTGCCAGCAGTAGGGGGGTACTAGCCGGGACCACAGATACGCAGTATTTT; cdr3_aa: CASSRGVLAGTTDTQYF
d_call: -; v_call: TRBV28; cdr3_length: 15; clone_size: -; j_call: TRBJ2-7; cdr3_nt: TGTGCCAGCAGTAGCCGCGGATGGGGGTCCTACGAGCAGTACTTC; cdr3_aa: CASSSRGWGSYEQYF
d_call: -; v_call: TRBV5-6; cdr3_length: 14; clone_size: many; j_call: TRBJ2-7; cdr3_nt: TGTGCCAGCAGCCTCGGTTCTAGCGACTACGAGCAGTACTTC; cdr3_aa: CASSLGSSDYEQYF
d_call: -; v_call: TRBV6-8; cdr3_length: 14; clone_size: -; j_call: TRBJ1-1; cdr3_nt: TGTGCCAGCAGCGACTCTCTGCGGAACACTGAAGCTTTCTTT; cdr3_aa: CASSDSLRNTEAFF
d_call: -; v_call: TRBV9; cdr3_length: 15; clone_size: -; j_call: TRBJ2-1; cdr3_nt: TGTGCCAGCAGCGCCCTCGGGTCCCACTACAATGAGCAGTTCTTC; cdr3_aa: CASSALGSHYNEQFF